The clone carrying this T cell receptor (beta chain) was counted a single time. Its antigen is unidentified. This entry belongs to a study of cytomegalovirus exposure and HLA in healthy donors. Study-level results: Across donors, presence/absence analyses took sequencing depth to be roughly uniform. Most CMV-associated TCR beta chains appeared HLA-restricted in a later analysis. The authors considered a cluster of highly shared sequence variants likely to be a sequencing artifact.

The PCR made use of 60 Vbeta and 13 Jbeta primers. The method was immunoSEQ multiplex PCR; TCRdb's version includes in-frame clones alone and lacks a portion of them. The sample contains 89,000 or so clones, 84% of which appear only once. The CDR3 extends over 15 amino acids. Germline trimming cut 1 base from V and 11 bases from J; bases unmatched to any gene: 11. Germline lookup yields CDR1 KGHSH and CDR2 LQKENI. The receptor was derived from a young woman in good health and CMV-seropositive. The rearrangement uses TRBV18 and TRBJ1-1, with 9 bases identical to TRBD1. The specimen was PBMCs. CDR3 sequence: CASSPREPRTGEAFF. Written as DNA, the CDR3 is TGTGCCAGCTCACCACGGGAACCACGGACAGGGGAGGCTTTCTTT.